This T cell receptor beta chain is from a study of T-cell memory formation after mild COVID-19. Overall study results and limits: Pre-infection memory already had some responding clones, implying cross-reactive memory joined. Contracting clones from day 15 to 85 had balanced CD4/CD8; later expanders favoured CD4+.

This clonotype has only a few counts. Its specificity is unknown. The authors produced TCR alpha and TCR beta cDNA libraries with sample barcodes and UMIs by 5'RACE using constant-segment primers. From the 5' RACE reads, TCRdb called clonotypes with MiXCR, one entry per CDR3 protein. The sample lists about 560,000 distinct CDR3 sequences; roughly 17% were seen once. From germline, CDR1 is SGHRS and CDR2 YFSETQ. CDR3 length equals 15 residues. V shed 4 bases, J shed 5 bases, and the junction held 8 bases outside the gene matches. Sequenced input: PBMCs or a T cell subset sorted from them (not recorded which). The sequence was obtained from an adult woman who had mild COVID-19 (a few samples of this study predate the infection). Cell type and time point are not known. The chain has TRBV5-1 and TRBJ1-5; 8 bases are a match to TRBD1. CDR3 sequence: CASSPKTGGDQPQHF. The CDR3 coding sequence is TGCGCCAGCAGCCCCAAAACAGGGGGGGATCAGCCCCAGCATTTT.